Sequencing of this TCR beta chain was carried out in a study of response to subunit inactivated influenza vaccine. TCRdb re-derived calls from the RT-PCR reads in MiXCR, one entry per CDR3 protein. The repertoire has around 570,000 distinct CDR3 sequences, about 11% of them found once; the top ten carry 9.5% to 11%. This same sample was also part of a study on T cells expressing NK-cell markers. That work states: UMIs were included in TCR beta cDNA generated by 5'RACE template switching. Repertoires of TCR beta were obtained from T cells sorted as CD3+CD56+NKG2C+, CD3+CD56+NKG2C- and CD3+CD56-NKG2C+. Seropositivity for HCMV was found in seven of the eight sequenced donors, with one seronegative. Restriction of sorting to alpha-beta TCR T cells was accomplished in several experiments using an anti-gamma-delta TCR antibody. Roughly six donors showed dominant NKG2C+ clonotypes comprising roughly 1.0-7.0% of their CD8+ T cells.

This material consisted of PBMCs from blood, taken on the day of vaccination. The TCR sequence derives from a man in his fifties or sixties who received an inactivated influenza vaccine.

CDR3 sequence (DNA): TGCAGTGCTAGGACACCAAACTTATACGAGCAGTACTTC. Translation: CSARTPNLYEQYF. The chain combines TRBV20-1 with TRBJ2-7; D remains unclear. This CDR3 region has 13 residues. V was pared by 3 bases and J by 4 bases, with 13 bases between. Germline CDR1 reads DFQATT; CDR2 reads SNEGSKA (reference sequence).